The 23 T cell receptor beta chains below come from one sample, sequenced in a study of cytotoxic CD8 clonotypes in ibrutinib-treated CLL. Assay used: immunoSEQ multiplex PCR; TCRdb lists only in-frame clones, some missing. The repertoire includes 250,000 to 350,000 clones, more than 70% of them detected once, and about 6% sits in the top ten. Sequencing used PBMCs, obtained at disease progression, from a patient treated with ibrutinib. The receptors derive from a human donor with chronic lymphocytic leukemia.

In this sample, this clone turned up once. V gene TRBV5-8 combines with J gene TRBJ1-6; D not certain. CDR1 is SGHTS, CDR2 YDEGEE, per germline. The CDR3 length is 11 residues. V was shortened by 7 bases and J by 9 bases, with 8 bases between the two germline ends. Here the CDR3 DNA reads TGTGCCAGCGCGTTGCCTTCACCCCTCCACTTT. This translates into CASALPSPLHF.

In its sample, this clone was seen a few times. Written as DNA, the CDR3 is TGTGCCAGCAGTCCCTTGGACAGAGAATACGAGCAGTACTTC. Residues: CASSPLDREYEQYF. The gene calls are TRBV27 and TRBJ2-7; TRBD1 might be the D (6 bases). This CDR3 comprises 14 residues. Germline assignment: CDR1 MNHEY and CDR2 SMNVEV (reference sequence). Trimming stripped 5 bases from V and 4 bases from J, with 15 bases between.

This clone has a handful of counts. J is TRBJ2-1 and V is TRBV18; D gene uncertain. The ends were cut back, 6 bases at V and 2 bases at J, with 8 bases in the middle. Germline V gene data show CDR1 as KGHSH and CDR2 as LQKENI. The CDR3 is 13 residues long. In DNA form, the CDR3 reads TGTGCCAGCTCGCCAAGAGCCTACAATGAGCAGTTCTTC. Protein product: CASSPRAYNEQFF.

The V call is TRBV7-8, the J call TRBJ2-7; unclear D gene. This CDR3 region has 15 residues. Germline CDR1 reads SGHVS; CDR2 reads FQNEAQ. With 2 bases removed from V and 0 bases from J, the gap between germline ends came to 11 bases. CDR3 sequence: CASSLSYPASYEQYF. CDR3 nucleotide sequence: TGTGCCAGCAGCTTAAGTTACCCGGCCTCCTACGAGCAGTACTTC.

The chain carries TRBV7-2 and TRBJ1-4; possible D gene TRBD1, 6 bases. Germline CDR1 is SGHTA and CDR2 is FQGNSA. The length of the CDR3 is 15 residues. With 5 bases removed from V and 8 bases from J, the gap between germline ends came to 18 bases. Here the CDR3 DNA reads TGTGCCAGCAGCCCCCCTGGGGGGGGCAGGGAAAAACTGTTTTTT. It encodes CASSPPGGGREKLFF.

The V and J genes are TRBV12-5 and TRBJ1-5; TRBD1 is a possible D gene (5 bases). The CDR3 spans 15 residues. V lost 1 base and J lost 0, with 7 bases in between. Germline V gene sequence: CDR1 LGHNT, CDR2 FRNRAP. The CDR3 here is CASGLGQYSNQPQHF. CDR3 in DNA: TGTGCTAGTGGTTTGGGACAGTATAGCAATCAGCCCCAGCATTTT.

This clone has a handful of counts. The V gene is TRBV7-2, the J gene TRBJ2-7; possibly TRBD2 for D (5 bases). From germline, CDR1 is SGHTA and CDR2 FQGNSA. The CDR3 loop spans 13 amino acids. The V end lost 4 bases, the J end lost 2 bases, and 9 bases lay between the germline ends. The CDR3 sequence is CASSSPGTYEQYF. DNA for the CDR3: TGTGCCAGCAGCTCACCGGGGACCTACGAGCAGTACTTC.

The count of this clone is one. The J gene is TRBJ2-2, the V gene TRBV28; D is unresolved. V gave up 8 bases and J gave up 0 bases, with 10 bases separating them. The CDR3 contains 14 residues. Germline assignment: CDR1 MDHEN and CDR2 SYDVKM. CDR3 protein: CASFSVANTGELFF. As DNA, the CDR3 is TGTGCCAGCTTCAGCGTCGCGAACACCGGGGAGCTGTTTTTT.

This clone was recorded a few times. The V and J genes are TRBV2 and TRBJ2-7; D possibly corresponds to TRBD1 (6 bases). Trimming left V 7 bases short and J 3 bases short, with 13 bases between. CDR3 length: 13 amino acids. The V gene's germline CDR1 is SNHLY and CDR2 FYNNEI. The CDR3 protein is CASMGHNRYEQYF. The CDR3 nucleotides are TGTGCCAGCATGGGACACAACCGCTACGAGCAGTACTTC. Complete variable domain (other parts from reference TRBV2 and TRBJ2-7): EPEVTQTPSHQVTQMGQEVILRCVPISNHLYFYWYRQILGQKVEFLVSFYNNEISEKSEIFDDQFSVERPDGSNFTLKIRSTKLEDSAMYFCASMGHNRYEQYFGPGTRLTVT.

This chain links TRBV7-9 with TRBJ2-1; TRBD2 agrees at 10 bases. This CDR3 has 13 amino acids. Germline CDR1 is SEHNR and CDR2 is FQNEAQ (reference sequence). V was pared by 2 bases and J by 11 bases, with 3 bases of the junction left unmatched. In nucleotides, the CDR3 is TGTGCCAGCAGCTTACTAGCGGGGGAACAGCAGTTCTTC. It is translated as CASSLLAGEQQFF.

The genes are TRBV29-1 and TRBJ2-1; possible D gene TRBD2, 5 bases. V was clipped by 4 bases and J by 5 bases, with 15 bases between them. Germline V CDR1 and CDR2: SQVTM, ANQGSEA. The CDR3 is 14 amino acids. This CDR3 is CSVARGSRNNEQFF. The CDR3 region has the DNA TGCAGCGTTGCACGAGGGTCCCGCAACAATGAGCAGTTCTTC.

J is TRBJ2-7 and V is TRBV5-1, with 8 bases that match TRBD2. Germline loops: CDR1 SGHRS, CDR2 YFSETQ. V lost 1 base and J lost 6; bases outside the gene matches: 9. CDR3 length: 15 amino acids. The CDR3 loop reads CASSLFAGGFLEQYF. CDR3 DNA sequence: TGCGCCAGCAGCTTGTTCGCGGGAGGTTTCCTCGAGCAGTACTTC.

This CDR3 reads CAIRSGGYTF. CDR3 in DNA: TGTGCCATCAGATCAGGGGGGTACACCTTC. The rearrangement links TRBV10-3 to TRBJ1-2; TRBD1 agrees at 7 bases. V dropped 6 bases and J dropped 11; count of bases not matched to a gene: 3. CDR1 and CDR2 from the germline V gene are ENHRY and SYGVKD. This CDR3 spans 10 amino acids.

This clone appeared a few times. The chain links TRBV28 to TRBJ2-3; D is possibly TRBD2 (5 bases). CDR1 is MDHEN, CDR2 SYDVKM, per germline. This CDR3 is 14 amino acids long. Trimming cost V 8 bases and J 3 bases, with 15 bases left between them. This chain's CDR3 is CASGGKGLTDTQYF. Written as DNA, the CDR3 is TGTGCCAGCGGAGGCAAAGGGTTAACAGATACGCAGTATTTT.

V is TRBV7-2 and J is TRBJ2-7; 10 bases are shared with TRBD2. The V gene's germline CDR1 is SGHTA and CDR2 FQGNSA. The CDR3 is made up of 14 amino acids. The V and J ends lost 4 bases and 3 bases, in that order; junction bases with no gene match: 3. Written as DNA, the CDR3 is TGTGCCAGCAGCTATAGCGGGAGGAACTACGAGCAGTACTTC. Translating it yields CASSYSGRNYEQYF.

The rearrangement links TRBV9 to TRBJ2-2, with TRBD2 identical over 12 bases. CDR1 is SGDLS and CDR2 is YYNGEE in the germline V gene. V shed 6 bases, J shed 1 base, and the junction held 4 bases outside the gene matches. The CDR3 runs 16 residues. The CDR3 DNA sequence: TGTGCCAGCAACCTACTAGCGGGGGGGAACACCGGGGAGCTGTTTTTT. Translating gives CASNLLAGGNTGELFF.

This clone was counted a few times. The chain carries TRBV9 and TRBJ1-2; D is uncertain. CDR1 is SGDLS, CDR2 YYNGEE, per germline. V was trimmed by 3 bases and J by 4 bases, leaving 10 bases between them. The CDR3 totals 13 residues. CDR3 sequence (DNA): TGTGCCAGCAGCGCGGGTCGCATCTATGGCTACACCTTC. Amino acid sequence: CASSAGRIYGYTF.

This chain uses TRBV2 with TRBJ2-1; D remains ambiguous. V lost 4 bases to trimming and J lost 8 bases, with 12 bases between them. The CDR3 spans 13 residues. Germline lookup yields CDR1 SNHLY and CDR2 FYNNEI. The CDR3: CASSVGFQDEQFF. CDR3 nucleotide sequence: TGTGCCAGCAGTGTCGGTTTCCAGGATGAGCAGTTCTTC.

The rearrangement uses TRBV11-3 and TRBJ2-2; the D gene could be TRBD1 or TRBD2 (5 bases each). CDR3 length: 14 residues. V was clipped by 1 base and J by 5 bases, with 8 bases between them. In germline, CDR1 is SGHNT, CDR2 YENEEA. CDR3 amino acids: CASSLVGETGELFF. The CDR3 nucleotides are TGTGCCAGCAGCTTAGTAGGGGAGACCGGGGAGCTGTTTTTT.

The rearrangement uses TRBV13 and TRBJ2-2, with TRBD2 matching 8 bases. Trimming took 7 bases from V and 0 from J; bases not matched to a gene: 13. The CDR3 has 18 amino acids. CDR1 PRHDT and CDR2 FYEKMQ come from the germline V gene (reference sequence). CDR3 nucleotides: TGTGCCAGCAAAAGGCGGGAGGACCTCTTAACGAACACCGGGGAGCTGTTTTTT. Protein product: CASKRREDLLTNTGELFF.

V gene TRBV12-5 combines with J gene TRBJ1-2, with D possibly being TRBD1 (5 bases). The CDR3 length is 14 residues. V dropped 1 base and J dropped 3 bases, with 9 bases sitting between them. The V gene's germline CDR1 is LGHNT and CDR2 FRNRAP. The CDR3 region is CASGLGQGHYGYTF. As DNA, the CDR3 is TGTGCTAGTGGTTTGGGGCAGGGCCACTATGGCTACACCTTC.

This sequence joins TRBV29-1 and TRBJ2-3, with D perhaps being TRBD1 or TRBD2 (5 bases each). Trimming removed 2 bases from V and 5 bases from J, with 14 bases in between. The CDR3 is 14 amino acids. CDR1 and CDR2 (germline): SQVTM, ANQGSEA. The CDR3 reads CSVEPGQRKDTQYF. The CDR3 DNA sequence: TGCAGCGTTGAACCGGGGCAGAGAAAAGATACGCAGTATTTT.

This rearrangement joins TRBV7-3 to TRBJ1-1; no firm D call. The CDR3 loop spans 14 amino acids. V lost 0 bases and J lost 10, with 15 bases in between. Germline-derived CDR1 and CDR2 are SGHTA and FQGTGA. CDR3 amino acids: CASSLTPGAGRAFF. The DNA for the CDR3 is TGTGCCAGCAGCTTAACCCCGGGAGCGGGCAGAGCTTTCTTT. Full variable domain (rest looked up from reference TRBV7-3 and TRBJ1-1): GAGVSQTPSNKVTEKGKYVELRCDPISGHTALYWYRQSLGQGPEFLIYFQGTGAADDSGLPNDRFFAVRPEGSVSTLKIQRTERGDSAVYLCASSLTPGAGRAFFGQGTRLTVV.